The rows below give T cell receptor beta chains drawn from one sample of a study of CD8+CD57+ T cells in acquired aplastic anemia. MiXCR was run by TCRdb on the reads, yielding one entry per CDR3 protein. Counted here are 200,000 or so distinct CDR3 sequences, roughly half occurring once; the ten biggest clones make up approximately 9.7%. Sequencing input: sorted CD4+, CD8+, or CD8+CD57+ T cells (not recorded which) from PBMCs. These receptors were obtained from a human donor with aplastic anemia. CDR3s include the opening cysteine and the closing phenylalanine or tryptophan. Fields, in order: V gene, J gene, D gene, clone size, CDR3 protein, CDR3 DNA. A D gene is named only where the DNA matches it firmly. Not all rows give a size; the values are once, few, many and, for expanded clones, a class.

TRBV29-1,TRBJ2-7,TRBD2,-,CSVEGGQESYEQYF,TGCAGCGTTGAGGGAGGGCAGGAATCCTACGAGCAGTACTTC
TRBV9,TRBJ2-7,TRBD1,many,CASSVGGTGGLYEQYF,TGTGCCAGCAGCGTAGGAGGGACAGGGGGTCTCTACGAGCAGTACTTC
TRBV25-1,TRBJ2-7,TRBD1,-,CASSEYRYWDRSYEQYF,TGTGCCAGCAGTGAATACCGTTACTGGGACAGGTCCTACGAGCAGTACTTC
TRBV7-9,TRBJ2-7,-,-,CASSPDYYEQYF,TGTGCCAGCAGCCCGGACTACTACGAGCAGTACTTC
TRBV6-1,TRBJ2-5,-,many,CATQGGGNQETQYF,TGTGCCACACAGGGCGGCGGCAACCAAGAGACCCAGTACTTC
TRBV25-1,TRBJ2-7,-,-,CASSAKIIPGYEQYF,TGTGCCAGCAGTGCAAAGATCATTCCGGGCTACGAGCAGTACTTC
TRBV5-1,TRBJ2-2,-,many,CASNQEASGELFF,TGCGCCAGCAACCAGGAGGCGTCCGGGGAGCTGTTTTTT
TRBV7-3,TRBJ2-1,TRBD2,many,CASSKGLAVYNEQFF,TGTGCCAGCAGCAAAGGACTAGCGGTCTACAATGAGCAGTTCTTC
TRBV7-3,TRBJ1-1,-,-,CASSLEGGMNTEAFF,TGTGCCAGCAGCCTCGAGGGGGGCATGAACACTGAAGCTTTCTTT
TRBV29-1,TRBJ2-7,-,once,CSVVPSVLPYEQYF,TGCAGCGTTGTGCCTAGCGTATTACCCTACGAGCAGTACTTC
TRBV12-3/TRBV12-4,TRBJ1-5,TRBD1,-,CASRFDRGSNQPQHF,TGTGCCAGCAGATTTGACAGGGGAAGCAATCAGCCCCAGCATTTT
TRBV12-3/TRBV12-4,TRBJ2-3,TRBD2,-,CASSDSSGGRNTQYF,TGTGCCAGCAGTGACTCGTCGGGGGGGCGAAATACGCAGTATTTT
TRBV11-1,TRBJ2-1,-,once,CASSLEQGSREQFF,TGTGCCAGCAGCTTAGAACAAGGCTCCAGGGAGCAGTTCTTC
TRBV20-1,TRBJ1-1,-,many,CSARGGGVNTEAFF,TGCAGTGCTAGAGGGGGCGGAGTTAACACTGAAGCTTTCTTT
TRBV7-8,TRBJ2-3,TRBD2,-,CASSLRTTAGGLAQYF,TGTGCCAGCAGCTTAAGAACCACCGCGGGAGGGTTAGCGCAGTATTTT
TRBV5-1,TRBJ2-1,-,-,CASGTGVSYNEQFF,TGCGCCAGCGGGACTGGTGTGTCCTACAATGAGCAGTTCTTC
TRBV7-9,TRBJ2-7,TRBD1,-,CASRTGGNEQYF,TGTGCCAGCAGGACAGGGGGCAACGAGCAGTACTTC
TRBV6-2/TRBV6-3,TRBJ1-2,-,-,CASSYNSNYGYTF,TGTGCCAGCAGTTACAACAGTAACTATGGCTACACCTTC
TRBV30,TRBJ1-3,-,few,CAWSRGLGGGNTIYF,TGTGCCTGGAGTCGAGGTTTGGGGGGAGGAAACACCATATATTTT
TRBV5-4,TRBJ2-3,-,few,CASSLVFTDTQYF,TGTGCCAGCAGCTTGGTCTTCACAGATACGCAGTATTTT
TRBV18,TRBJ2-1,TRBD2,few,CASSPRRENEQFF,TGTGCCAGCTCACCACGGCGGGAGAATGAGCAGTTCTTC
TRBV11-2,TRBJ2-2,-,-,CASSSDLGNTGELFF,TGTGCCAGCAGCTCAGACCTGGGGAACACCGGGGAGCTGTTTTTT
TRBV12-3/TRBV12-4,TRBJ1-1,TRBD1,-,CASSPGGQNTEAFF,TGTGCCAGCAGTCCAGGGGGCCAAAACACTGAAGCTTTCTTT
TRBV9,TRBJ2-5,-,-,CASGSGTKGETQYF,TGTGCCAGCGGCTCCGGGACAAAAGGGGAGACCCAGTACTTC
TRBV7-9,TRBJ2-7,TRBD2,-,CASSQGSGRYEQYF,TGTGCCAGCAGTCAGGGGAGCGGGAGGTACGAGCAGTACTTC
TRBV9,TRBJ1-4,-,many,CASSVGGVANEKLFF,TGTGCCAGCAGCGTAGGAGGAGTCGCTAATGAAAAACTGTTTTTT
TRBV18,TRBJ2-1,TRBD2,-,CASSRREGNEQFF,TGTGCCAGCTCACGCCGGGAGGGCAATGAGCAGTTCTTC
TRBV6-4,TRBJ2-3,-,many,CASFACTDTQYF,TGTGCCAGCTTCGCTTGCACAGATACGCAGTATTTT
TRBV10-1,TRBJ2-3,TRBD2,many,CASSGLAGLVTDTQYF,TGCGCCAGCAGCGGACTAGCGGGATTGGTCACAGATACGCAGTATTTT
TRBV5-4,TRBJ2-3,-,many,CASSSAGAADTQYF,TGTGCCAGCAGCTCCGCGGGGGCAGCAGATACGCAGTATTTT
TRBV5-4,TRBJ2-2,TRBD2,many,CASSFTGTSGRTGELFF,TGTGCCAGCAGCTTTACCGGGACTAGCGGACGCACCGGGGAGCTGTTTTTT
TRBV15,TRBJ1-1,-,few,CATSSASGPAFF,TGTGCCACCAGCAGTGCGTCGGGGCCAGCTTTCTTT
TRBV24-1,TRBJ2-2,-,-,CATSDGRLAGELFF,TGTGCCACCAGTGATGGAAGACTAGCCGGGGAGCTGTTTTTT